This TCR beta chain comes out of a study of T cells in Graves' hyperthyroidism and ophthalmopathy. Study-level results: Ophthalmopathy was separated from stable hyperthyroidism by a 13 V-J model.

Many counts were recorded for this clonotype. No antigen is known for it. The germline gives CDR1 MNHNS, CDR2 SASEGT. The CDR3 sequence is 14 residues long. V lost 6 bases to trimming and J lost 2 bases; unmatched junction nucleotides: 3. Template material for amplifying TCR beta CDR3 regions consisted of RNA transcripts. The TCR CDR3 first-round RT-PCR relied on the HTBI primer set. In TCRdb, the multiplex PCR reads were re-called with MiXCR into one record per CDR3 protein. The repertoire includes more than 500,000 distinct CDR3 sequences, roughly 50% of them detected once, and roughly 19% sits in the top ten. Diagnoses rested on clinical symptoms, serum thyroxine and TRAb, thyroid ultrasound and orbital computed tomography.

The rearrangement links TRBV6-1 to TRBJ2-7; TRBD2 agrees at 11 bases. The sample comprised peripheral blood or thyroid tissue (not recorded which). The sequence came from an adult woman with Graves' disease, either hyperthyroidism or ophthalmopathy (not recorded which). For the CDR3, the DNA is TGTGCCAGCAGGGGGACTAGCGGCACCTACGAGCAGTACTTC. Translating it yields CASRGTSGTYEQYF.